The 17 T cell receptor beta chains below were found in one sample sequenced in a study of T-cell memory formation after mild COVID-19 (dated by TCRdb to the early 2020s). The method was 5' RACE. Sequencer: Illumina NovaSeq 6000. TCRdb reworked the public reads: Q25 trimming with fastp, MiXCR clone assembly, productive beta chains retained. Entries are consolidated by CDR3 protein sequence, retaining the most common genes and DNA. The sample table shows fewer than 250,000 distinct CDR3 sequences, and roughly 27% are seen once. Clones ranked in the top ten supply about an eighth of the sample. Material: PBMCs or a T cell subset sorted from them (not recorded which). The receptor set was obtained from an adult woman who had mild COVID-19 (a few samples of this study predate the infection). The sample titles of this study are shuffled in the database, so cell type and time point are left out; the donor was told from shared clones.

This clonotype was seen a handful of times. This chain links TRBV5-6 with TRBJ2-7, with 7 bases identical to TRBD2. CDR1 and CDR2 (germline): SGHDT, YYEEEE. This CDR3 contains 14 residues. Trimming at V came to 0 bases and at J to 9 bases, leaving 9 bases not matched to a gene. The DNA for the CDR3 is TGTGCCAGCAGCTTGGGTGCAGTCCCTAGCGGGCAGTACTTC. It translates to CASSLGAVPSGQYF.

This clonotype occurred a few times. The chain carries TRBV12-3 or TRBV12-4 and TRBJ2-1; 9 nucleotides match TRBD2. V dropped 5 bases and J dropped 4; count of bases not matched to a gene: 6. The CDR3 totals 15 residues. The CDR3 DNA sequence: TGTGCCAGCAGTCCCCCTAGCGGGATTTACAATGAGCAGTTCTTC. Translated: CASSPPSGIYNEQFF.

This clonotype has at least ten counts. The genes are TRBV20-1 and TRBJ2-3; 14 nucleotides agree with TRBD2. Germline V gene lookup returns CDR1 DFQATT and CDR2 SNEGSKA (reference sequence). The CDR3 has 15 residues. With 5 bases clipped from V and 2 bases from J, the junction kept 3 bases outside the gene matches. The CDR3 loop is CSAPGLAGDTDTQYF. The CDR3 DNA reads TGCAGTGCTCCGGGACTAGCGGGAGACACAGATACGCAGTATTTT.

This chain uses TRBV20-1 with TRBJ2-4, with D hard to call. Trimming removed 5 bases from V and 6 bases from J, with 17 bases in between. The CDR3 length is 14 residues. CDR1 is DFQATT and CDR2 is SNEGSKA in the germline V gene (reference sequence). The CDR3 sequence is CSARRPSVVNIQYF. For the CDR3, the DNA is TGCAGTGCTCGACGCCCTTCAGTTGTAAACATTCAGTACTTC.

The chain uses TRBV11-2 and TRBJ2-5; D is perhaps TRBD1 (5 bases). V lost 4 bases and J 0 bases, leaving 9 bases between the germline ends. Germline lookup yields CDR1 SGHAT and CDR2 FQNNGV. The CDR3 spans 14 residues. CDR3 amino acids: CASSYYRNQETQYF. The CDR3 DNA reads as TGTGCCAGCAGCTACTACAGGAACCAAGAGACCCAGTACTTC.

This clonotype was recorded a few times. The chain links TRBV5-1 to TRBJ2-1; D call uncertain. Trimming left V 0 bases short and J 8 bases short, with 12 bases between. The CDR3 has 14 amino acids. The germline V gene has CDR1 SGHRS and CDR2 YFSETQ. CDR3 residues: CASSLANEGDEQFF. The DNA for the CDR3 is TGCGCCAGCAGCTTGGCAAATGAAGGCGATGAGCAGTTCTTC.

This clonotype was found many times. The genes are TRBV11-2 and TRBJ1-2; TRBD1 is a possible D gene (5 bases). The CDR3 sequence is 15 residues long. Germline V gives CDR1 SGHAT, CDR2 FQNNGV. With 1 base removed from V and 4 bases from J, the gap between germline ends came to 13 bases. In nucleotides, the CDR3 is TGTGCCAGCAGCTTAGGATCATCAGGGATCTATGGCTACACCTTC. Encoded protein: CASSLGSSGIYGYTF.

The chain carries TRBV24-1 and TRBJ2-1; D is possibly TRBD1 (5 bases). With 5 bases removed from V and 5 bases from J, the gap between germline ends came to 15 bases. Germline V lookup: CDR1 KGHDR, CDR2 SFDVKD. The CDR3 is made up of 15 amino acids. CDR3 protein: CATSALPGNDNEQFF. The CDR3 DNA follows: TGTGCCACCAGTGCCCTCCCAGGGAACGACAATGAGCAGTTCTTC.

The chain uses TRBV6-2 or TRBV6-3 and TRBJ2-7; 11 bases align to TRBD2. V shed 6 bases and J 0 bases; nucleotides not matched to a gene: 7. Per the germline V gene, CDR1 is MNHEY and CDR2 is SVGEGT. There are 16 residues in the CDR3. The CDR3 region has the DNA TGTGCCAGCAGACTTTCCGGGACTAGCGGCTCCTACGAGCAGTACTTC. Translating it yields CASRLSGTSGSYEQYF.

The chain employs TRBV12-3 or TRBV12-4 and TRBJ2-3, with 8 positions matching TRBD2. Trimming took 7 bases from V and 6 from J; bases not matched to a gene: 15. CDR3 length equals 16 residues. CDR3 bases: TGTGCCAGCACTCCTACCTCGGGGGGGTTTGGCGATACGCAGTATTTT. Protein product: CASTPTSGGFGDTQYF.

This clonotype appeared a few times. The chain's CDR3 is CSVGPVNTGELFF. The CDR3 DNA sequence: TGCAGCGTTGGTCCGGTAAACACCGGGGAGCTGTTTTTT. V is TRBV29-1 and J is TRBJ2-2; D remains unclear. The CDR3 loop spans 13 amino acids. V was pared by 4 bases and J by 2 bases, with 8 bases between. The V gene's germline CDR1 is SQVTM and CDR2 ANQGSEA.

A single count supports this clonotype. V gene TRBV7-2 combines with J gene TRBJ2-3, with TRBD2 matching over 9 bases. In germline, CDR1 is SGHTA, CDR2 FQGNSA. The V segment lost 1 base and the J segment 4 bases; nucleotides outside the gene matches: 9. This CDR3 has 17 amino acids. CDR3 in DNA: TGTGCCAGCAGCTTAGGTGGTAGCGGGAGCGGGGCAGATACGCAGTATTTT. Its translation: CASSLGGSGSGADTQYF.

The rearrangement links TRBV5-1 to TRBJ2-2, with D possibly matching TRBD1 (6 bases). Germline-derived CDR1 and CDR2 are SGHRS and YFSETQ. Trimming removed 4 bases at V and 3 bases at J, with 13 bases between. The CDR3 runs to 15 residues. The CDR3 region has the DNA TGCGCCAGCAGCCCTGCCGGGACATACACCGGGGAGCTGTTTTTT. Amino acid sequence: CASSPAGTYTGELFF.

CDR3 sequence: CASSLELGQGEETQYF. The CDR3 DNA is TGTGCCAGCAGCTTAGAGTTGGGACAGGGAGAGGAGACCCAGTACTTC. The chain joins TRBV7-2 to TRBJ2-5; 9 nucleotides line up with TRBD1. The CDR3 has 16 residues. Germline-derived CDR1 and CDR2 are SGHTA and FQGNSA. V shed 1 base, J shed 5 bases, and the junction held 8 bases outside the gene matches.

The chain joins TRBV29-1 to TRBJ2-1; D not resolved. CDR3 size: 15 residues. Germline loops: CDR1 SQVTM, CDR2 ANQGSEA. V was cut by 4 bases and J by 0 bases, with 13 bases left in between. This CDR3 is CSVVGEQSSYNEQFF. CDR3 DNA sequence: TGCAGCGTTGTTGGCGAGCAGAGCTCCTACAATGAGCAGTTCTTC.

This clonotype has ten or more counts. This chain joins TRBV4-1 and TRBJ2-7; possible D gene TRBD2, 6 bases. Trimming removed 4 bases from V and 4 bases from J, with 14 bases in between. Germline lookup yields CDR1 MGHRA and CDR2 YSYEKL. There are 14 residues in the CDR3. CDR3 in DNA: TGCGCCAGCAGCCGCGGAGGAGGGGTATACGAGCAGTACTTC. This encodes CASSRGGGVYEQYF.

V and J are TRBV29-1 and TRBJ2-3, with 10 bases that match TRBD2. The CDR3 extends over 15 amino acids. CDR1 and CDR2 (germline): SQVTM, ANQGSEA. V was pared by 8 bases and J by 4 bases, with 12 bases of the junction left unmatched. For the CDR3, the DNA is TGCAGCACGAGACCTAGCGGGAGTCGGGCAGATACGCAGTATTTT. Protein sequence: CSTRPSGSRADTQYF.